The present TCR beta chain was sequenced within a study of shared clonotypes between healthy human individuals. Across the study: Samples came from a couple of female and three male donors aged 18 to 49.

Naive CD8 cells comprised CD45RO-negative, CCR7-positively selected cells, excluding terminally differentiated effector memory CD45RA+ cells. Repertoires were generated with immunoSEQ multiplex PCR, while TCRdb's copy carries only in-frame clones and drops some. The sample has more than 550,000 clones, roughly 94% seen once; the top ten hold 24%. Germline CDR1 is SEHNR and CDR2 is FQNEAQ (reference sequence). The length of the CDR3 is 12 residues. V was trimmed by 8 bases and J by 10 bases, leaving 17 bases between them. The specimen was naive CD8+ T cells sorted from blood. V gene TRBV7-9 combines with J gene TRBJ1-1; D is undetermined. This TCR came from a man younger than 45 in good health. The CDR3 sequence is CASANERVGAFF. Here the CDR3 DNA reads TGTGCCAGCGCAAATGAGAGGGTTGGAGCTTTCTTT.